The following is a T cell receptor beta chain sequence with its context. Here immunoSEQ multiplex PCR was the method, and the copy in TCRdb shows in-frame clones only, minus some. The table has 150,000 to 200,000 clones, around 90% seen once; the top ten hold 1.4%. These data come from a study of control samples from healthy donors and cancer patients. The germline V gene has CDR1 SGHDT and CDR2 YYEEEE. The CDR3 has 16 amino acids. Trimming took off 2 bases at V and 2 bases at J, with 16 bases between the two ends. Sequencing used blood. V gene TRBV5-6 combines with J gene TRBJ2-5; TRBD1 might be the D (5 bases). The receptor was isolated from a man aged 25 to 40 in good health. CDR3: CASSFSGKLTQETQYF. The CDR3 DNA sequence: TGTGCCAGCAGCTTCTCAGGGAAACTTACTCAAGAGACCCAGTACTTC.